The rows below give T cell receptor beta chains drawn from one sample of a study of cytomegalovirus exposure and HLA in healthy donors. TCRdb's table, derived via immunoSEQ multiplex PCR, lists solely in-frame clones and lacks some. The data hold about 190,000 clones, with 75% to 90% observed a single time. The sample taken for sequencing was PBMCs. These receptor sequences come from a middle-aged man in good health and CMV-seropositive. Both conserved end residues are trimmed from each CDR3. The D gene is left open where the match is weak. Only some rows state a clone size, as once, few, many or a class for expanded clones.

V	D	J	size	CDR3
TRBV11-2	TRBD1	TRBJ2-1	once	ASSSLRDRGPEQF
TRBV5-6	-	TRBJ2-5	-	ASSLGQQETQY
TRBV19	-	TRBJ1-1	-	ASRVQAPLSNTEAF
TRBV28	TRBD1	TRBJ1-5	once	ASTPGGTGLVQPQH
TRBV7-9	-	TRBJ2-1	-	ASSLVAGSYNEQF
TRBV19	TRBD2	TRBJ2-1	-	ASSKVLAGGIYNEQF
TRBV9	-	TRBJ1-6	once	ASSVGALYNSPLH
TRBV19	-	TRBJ1-2	-	ASSITGTQANYGYT
TRBV9	-	TRBJ2-1	-	ASSVAGGFTNEQF
TRBV28	-	TRBJ1-3	-	ASRWQGSVGNTIY
TRBV6-5	-	TRBJ2-1	few	ASSYTGTYNEQF
TRBV4-1	TRBD1	TRBJ1-2	-	ASSRDRVYGYT
TRBV5-4	TRBD2	TRBJ2-7	-	ASSLWERGGREQY
TRBV18	-	TRBJ1-1	-	ASSPLGSGTNTEAF
TRBV5-1	-	TRBJ2-7	-	ASSWTLRGEQY
TRBV5-5	-	TRBJ1-2	once	ASSLAGDYGYT
TRBV7-9	TRBD2	TRBJ2-7	-	ASRVESGGASEQY
TRBV28	-	TRBJ2-2	-	ASSSGQSNTGELF
TRBV10-3	-	TRBJ2-1	-	AIRGQGNEQF
TRBV5-4	TRBD1	TRBJ1-3	-	ASSRDRGPSSGNTIY
TRBV19	TRBD2	TRBJ2-7	few	ASSKGTSGATYEQY
TRBV28	-	TRBJ2-1	-	ASTKGGGWEQF
TRBV10-3	-	TRBJ2-2	once	AISESTTGELF
TRBV5-1	-	TRBJ1-3	-	ASSRDTSGNTIY
TRBV7-9	TRBD1	TRBJ2-7	-	ASRQTGGVSYEQY
TRBV5-1	TRBD1	TRBJ2-7	once	ASSLPQDRGQDEQY
TRBV13	-	TRBJ1-1	-	ASSSRGYGDTEAF
TRBV19	-	TRBJ1-1	few	ASSTRGAAEAF
TRBV5-1	-	TRBJ2-3	-	ASSYEMGQPTDTQY
TRBV7-2	-	TRBJ1-2	-	ASSLGTGSHYGYT
TRBV19	-	TRBJ2-7	-	ASSIGFFSYEQY
TRBV15	TRBD1	-	-	ATSRATLSGQGIHEQY
TRBV7-2	-	TRBJ2-3	-	ASSLAAGATDTQY
TRBV13	TRBD2	TRBJ2-7	-	ASSLGLAGGPGEQY
TRBV5-4	-	TRBJ1-3	-	ASSPGQPSGNTIY
TRBV20-1	-	TRBJ2-5	-	SARIAETQY
TRBV5-4	TRBD2	TRBJ2-7	-	ASSDLAGGFSYEQY
TRBV30	TRBD1	TRBJ1-5	few	AWSTGVDQPQH
TRBV6-1	-	TRBJ2-6	-	ASSDFRANVLT
TRBV19	-	TRBJ2-5	-	ASSIVVEETQY
TRBV21-1	-	TRBJ1-2	-	ASSKWTGGRESHGYT
TRBV4-1	-	TRBJ2-5	-	ASSLVPRADGVETQY
TRBV19	-	TRBJ2-2	-	ASSTGTPYTGELF
TRBV6-5	TRBD1	TRBJ2-1	-	ASRDRGENEQF
TRBV7-2	-	TRBJ1-5	-	ASRPPGTSAPQH
TRBV10-3	-	TRBJ1-2	-	AISESREIPRGYT